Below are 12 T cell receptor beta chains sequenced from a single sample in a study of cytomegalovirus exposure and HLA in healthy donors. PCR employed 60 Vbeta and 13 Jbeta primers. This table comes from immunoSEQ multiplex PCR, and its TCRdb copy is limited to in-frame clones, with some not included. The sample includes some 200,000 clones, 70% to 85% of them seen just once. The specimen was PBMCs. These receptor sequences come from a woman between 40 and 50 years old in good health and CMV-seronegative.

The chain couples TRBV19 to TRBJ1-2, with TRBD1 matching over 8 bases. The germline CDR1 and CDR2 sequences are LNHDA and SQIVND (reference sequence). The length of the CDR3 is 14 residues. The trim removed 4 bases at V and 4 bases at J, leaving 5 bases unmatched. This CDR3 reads CASSRGQDGYGYTF. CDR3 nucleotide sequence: TGTGCCAGTAGTAGGGGACAGGATGGCTATGGCTACACCTTC.

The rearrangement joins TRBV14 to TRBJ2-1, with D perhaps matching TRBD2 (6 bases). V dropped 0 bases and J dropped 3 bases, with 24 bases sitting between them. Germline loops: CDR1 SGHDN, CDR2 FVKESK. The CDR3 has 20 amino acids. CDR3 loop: CASSQDFAGTSGGVYNEQFF. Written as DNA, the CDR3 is TGTGCCAGCAGCCAAGATTTCGCAGGGACGTCTGGAGGGGTCTACAATGAGCAGTTCTTC. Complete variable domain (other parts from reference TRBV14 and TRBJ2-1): EAGVTQFPSHSVIEKGQTVTLRCDPISGHDNLYWYRRVMGKEIKFLLHFVKESKQDESGMPNNRFLAERTGGTYSTLKVQPAELEDSGVYFCASSQDFAGTSGGVYNEQFFGPGTRLTVL.

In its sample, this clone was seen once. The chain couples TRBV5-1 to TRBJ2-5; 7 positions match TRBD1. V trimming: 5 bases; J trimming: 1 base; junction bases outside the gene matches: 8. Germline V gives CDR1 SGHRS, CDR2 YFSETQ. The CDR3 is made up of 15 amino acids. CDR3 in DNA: TGCGCCAGCAGTCCAGGGGGAACCAGCCAAGAGACCCAGTACTTC. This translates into CASSPGGTSQETQYF.

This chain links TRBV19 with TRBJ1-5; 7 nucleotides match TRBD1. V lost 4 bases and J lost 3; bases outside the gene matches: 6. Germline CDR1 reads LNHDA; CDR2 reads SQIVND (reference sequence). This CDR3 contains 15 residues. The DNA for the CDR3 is TGTGCCAGTAGTACAACAGGGGCCCACAATCAGCCCCAGCATTTT. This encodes CASSTTGAHNQPQHF.

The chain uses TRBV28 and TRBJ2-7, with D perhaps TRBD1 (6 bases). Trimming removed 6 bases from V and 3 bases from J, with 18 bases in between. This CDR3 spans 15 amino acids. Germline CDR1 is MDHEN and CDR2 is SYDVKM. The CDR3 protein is CASSREQGSLYEQYF. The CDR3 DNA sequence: TGTGCCAGCAGCCGGGAACAGGGATCCCTCTACGAGCAGTACTTC.

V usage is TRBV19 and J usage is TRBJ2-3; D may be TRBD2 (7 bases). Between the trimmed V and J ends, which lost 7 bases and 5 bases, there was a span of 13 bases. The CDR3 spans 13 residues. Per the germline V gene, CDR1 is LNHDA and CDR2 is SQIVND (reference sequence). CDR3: CASNSGEGDTQYF. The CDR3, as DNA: TGTGCCAGTAATTCAGGGGAGGGAGATACGCAGTATTTT.

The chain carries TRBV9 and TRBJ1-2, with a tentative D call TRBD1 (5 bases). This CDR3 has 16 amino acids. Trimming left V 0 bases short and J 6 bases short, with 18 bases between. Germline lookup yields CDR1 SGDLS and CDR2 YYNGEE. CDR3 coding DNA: TGTGCCAGCAGCGTAGGGAGGGGCCGGTCTACTAATGGCTACACCTTC. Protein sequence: CASSVGRGRSTNGYTF.

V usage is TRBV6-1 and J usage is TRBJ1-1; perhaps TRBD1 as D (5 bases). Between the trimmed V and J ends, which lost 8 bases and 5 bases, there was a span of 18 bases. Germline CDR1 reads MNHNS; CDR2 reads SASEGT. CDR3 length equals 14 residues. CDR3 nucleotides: TGTGCCAGCGTTCCCCGGGAGGGGCGAACTGAAGCTTTCTTT. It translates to CASVPREGRTEAFF.

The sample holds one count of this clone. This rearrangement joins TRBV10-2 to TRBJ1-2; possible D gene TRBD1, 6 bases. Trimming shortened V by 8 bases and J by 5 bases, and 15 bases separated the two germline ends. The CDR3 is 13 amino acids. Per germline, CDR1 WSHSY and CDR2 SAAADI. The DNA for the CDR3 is TGCGCCAGCTGGGACACCCACCATTATGGCTACACCTTC. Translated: CASWDTHHYGYTF.

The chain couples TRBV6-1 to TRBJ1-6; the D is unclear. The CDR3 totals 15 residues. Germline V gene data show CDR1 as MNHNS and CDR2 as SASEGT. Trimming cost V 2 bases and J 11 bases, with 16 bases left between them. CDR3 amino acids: CASSEKGGSGPPLHF. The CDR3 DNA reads TGTGCCAGCAGTGAAAAAGGAGGGTCTGGTCCACCCCTCCACTTT.

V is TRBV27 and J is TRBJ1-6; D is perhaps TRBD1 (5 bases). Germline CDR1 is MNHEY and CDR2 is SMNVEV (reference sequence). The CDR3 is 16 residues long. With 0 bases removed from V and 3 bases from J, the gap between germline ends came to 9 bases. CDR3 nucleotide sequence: TGTGCCAGCAGTTTATCAGACAGACTCTATAATTCACCCCTCCACTTT. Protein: CASSLSDRLYNSPLHF.

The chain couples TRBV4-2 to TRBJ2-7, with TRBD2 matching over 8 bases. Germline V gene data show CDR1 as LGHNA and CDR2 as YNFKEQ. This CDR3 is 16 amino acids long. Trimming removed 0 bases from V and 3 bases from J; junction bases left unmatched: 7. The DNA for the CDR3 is TGTGCCAGCAGCCAAGAGTTGAGCGGGGGCAACTACGAGCAGTACTTC. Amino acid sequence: CASSQELSGGNYEQYF.